This T cell receptor beta chain was sequenced in a study of shared clonotypes between healthy human individuals. Remarks on this clone: The target antigen is unknown.

Whole-study results and caveats: Clonotype sharing among donors, it was expected, would be affected by sequencing depth.

The V gene end was trimmed by 1 base and the J gene end by 4 bases; junction bases not matched to a gene: 5. The CDR3 extends over 15 amino acids. The germline CDR1 and CDR2 sequences are GTSNPN and SVGIG (reference sequence). Per the original methods: ImmunoSEQ gave junction-only sequences without quality scores, so filtering differed. Measured with immunoSEQ multiplex PCR; TCRdb has only the in-frame clones, and not every one. V and J calls and clone size are copied from that table; D and trimming were computed from the DNA. The profile shows more than 2 million clones, nearly 97% of them singletons.

This receptor was obtained from a man younger than 35 in good health. Sequenced sample: naive CD4+ T cells sorted from blood. The subset here: CD45RA+ positively selected. V and J are TRBV30 and TRBJ2-5, with TRBD2 matching over 11 bases. The CDR3 region is CAWSATSGGGETQYF. DNA of the CDR3: TGTGCCTGGAGTGCAACTAGCGGGGGCGGAGAGACCCAGTACTTC.